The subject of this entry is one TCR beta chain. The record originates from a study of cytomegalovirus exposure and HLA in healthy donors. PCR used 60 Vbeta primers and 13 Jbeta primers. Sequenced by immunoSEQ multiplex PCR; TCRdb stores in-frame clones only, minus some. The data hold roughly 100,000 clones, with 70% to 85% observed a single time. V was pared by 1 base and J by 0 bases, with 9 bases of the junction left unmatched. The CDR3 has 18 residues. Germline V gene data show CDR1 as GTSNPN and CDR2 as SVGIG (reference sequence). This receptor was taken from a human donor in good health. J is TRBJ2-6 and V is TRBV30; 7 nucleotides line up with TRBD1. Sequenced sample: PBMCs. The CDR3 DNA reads TGTGCCTGGAGTGGGACGGGACAGCCCAACTCTGGGGCCAACGTCCTGACTTTC. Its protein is CAWSGTGQPNSGANVLTF.